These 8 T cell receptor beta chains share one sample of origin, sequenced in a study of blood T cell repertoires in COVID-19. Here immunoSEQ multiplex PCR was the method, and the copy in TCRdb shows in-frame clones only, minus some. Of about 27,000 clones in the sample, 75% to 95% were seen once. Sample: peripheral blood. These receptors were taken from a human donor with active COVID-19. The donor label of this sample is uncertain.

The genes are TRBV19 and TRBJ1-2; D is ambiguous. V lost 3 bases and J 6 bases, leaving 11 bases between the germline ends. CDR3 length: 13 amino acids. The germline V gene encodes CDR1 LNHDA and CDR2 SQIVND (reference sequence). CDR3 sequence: CASSIGHSNGYTF. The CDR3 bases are TGTGCCAGTAGTATTGGGCATTCAAATGGCTACACCTTC.

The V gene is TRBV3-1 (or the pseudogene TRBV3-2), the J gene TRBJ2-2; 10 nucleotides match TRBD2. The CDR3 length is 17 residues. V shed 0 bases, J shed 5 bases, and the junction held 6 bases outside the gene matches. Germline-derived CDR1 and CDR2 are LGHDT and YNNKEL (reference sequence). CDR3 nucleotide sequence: TGTGCCAGCAGCCAAGAGGGTCTAGCGGGAGATACCGGGGAGCTGTTTTTT. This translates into CASSQEGLAGDTGELFF.

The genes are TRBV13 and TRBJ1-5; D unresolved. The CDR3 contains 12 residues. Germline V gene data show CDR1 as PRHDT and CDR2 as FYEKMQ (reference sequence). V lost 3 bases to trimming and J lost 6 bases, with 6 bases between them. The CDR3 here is CASSFRGQPQHF. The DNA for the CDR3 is TGTGCCAGCAGCTTTAGAGGTCAGCCCCAGCATTTT.

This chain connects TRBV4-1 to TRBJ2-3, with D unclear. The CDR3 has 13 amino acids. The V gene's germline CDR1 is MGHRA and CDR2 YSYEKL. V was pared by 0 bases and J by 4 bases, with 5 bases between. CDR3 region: CASSQERPDTQYF. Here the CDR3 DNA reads TGCGCCAGCAGCCAAGAGAGGCCAGATACGCAGTATTTT.

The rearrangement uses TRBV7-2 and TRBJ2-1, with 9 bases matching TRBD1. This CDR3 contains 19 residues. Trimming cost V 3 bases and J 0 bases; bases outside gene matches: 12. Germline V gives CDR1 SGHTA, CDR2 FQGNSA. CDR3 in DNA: TGTGCCAGCAGCTTTCCGGGACAGGGACCCGTAAGCTCCTACAATGAGCAGTTCTTC. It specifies CASSFPGQGPVSSYNEQFF.

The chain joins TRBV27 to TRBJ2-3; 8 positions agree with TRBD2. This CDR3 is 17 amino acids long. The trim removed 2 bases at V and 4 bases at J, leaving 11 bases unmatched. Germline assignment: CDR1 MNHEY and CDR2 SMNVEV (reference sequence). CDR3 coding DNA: TGTGCCAGCAGTTTAACCGGCGGGAGGACGCTCGCAGATACGCAGTATTTT. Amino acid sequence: CASSLTGGRTLADTQYF.

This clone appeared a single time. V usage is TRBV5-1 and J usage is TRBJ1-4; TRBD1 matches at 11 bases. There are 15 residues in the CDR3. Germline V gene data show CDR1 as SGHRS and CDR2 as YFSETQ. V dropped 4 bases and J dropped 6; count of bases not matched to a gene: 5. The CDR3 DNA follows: TGCGCCAGCAGCGTCCCGGGACAGGGGGATGAAAAACTGTTTTTT. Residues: CASSVPGQGDEKLFF.

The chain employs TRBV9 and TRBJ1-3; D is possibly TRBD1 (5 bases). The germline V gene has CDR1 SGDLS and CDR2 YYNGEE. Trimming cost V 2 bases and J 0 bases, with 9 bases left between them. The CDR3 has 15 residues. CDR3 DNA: TGTGCCAGCAGCGTGGGGGGAGTCTCTGGAAACACCATATATTTT. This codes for CASSVGGVSGNTIYF. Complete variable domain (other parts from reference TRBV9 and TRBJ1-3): DSGVTQTPKHLITATGQRVTLRCSPRSGDLSVYWYQQSLDQGLQFLIQYYNGEERAKGNILERFSAQQFPDLHSELNLSSLELGDSALYFCASSVGGVSGNTIYFGEGSWLTVV.